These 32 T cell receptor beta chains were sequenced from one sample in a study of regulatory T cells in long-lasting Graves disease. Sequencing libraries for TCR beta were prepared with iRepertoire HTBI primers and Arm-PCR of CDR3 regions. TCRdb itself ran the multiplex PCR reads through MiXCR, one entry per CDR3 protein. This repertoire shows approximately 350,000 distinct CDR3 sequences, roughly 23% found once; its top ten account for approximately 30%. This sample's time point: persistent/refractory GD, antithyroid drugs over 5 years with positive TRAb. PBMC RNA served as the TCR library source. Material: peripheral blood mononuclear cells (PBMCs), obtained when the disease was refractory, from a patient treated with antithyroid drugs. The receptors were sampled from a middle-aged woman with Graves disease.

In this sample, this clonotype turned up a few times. The CDR3 loop reads CASRGQGFLWRNTIYF. The DNA of the CDR3 is TGTGCCAGCAGGGGACAGGGCTTTCTATGGAGAAACACCATATATTTT. The chain joins TRBV12-3 or TRBV12-4 to TRBJ1-3; TRBD1 matches at 9 bases. The length of the CDR3 is 16 residues. V lost 6 bases to trimming and J lost 5 bases; unmatched junction nucleotides: 11.

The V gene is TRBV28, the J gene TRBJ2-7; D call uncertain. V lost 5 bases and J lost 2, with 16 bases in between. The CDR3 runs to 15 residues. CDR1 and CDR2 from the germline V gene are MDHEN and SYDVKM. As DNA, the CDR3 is TGTGCCAGCAGTCCTGTTGGGCGAGAAGCCTACGAGCAGTACTTC. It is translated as CASSPVGREAYEQYF.

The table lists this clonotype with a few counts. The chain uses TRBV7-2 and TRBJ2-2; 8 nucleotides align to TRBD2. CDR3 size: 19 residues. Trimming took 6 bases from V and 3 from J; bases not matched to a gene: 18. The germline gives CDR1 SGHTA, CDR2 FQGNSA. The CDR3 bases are TGTGCCAGCAGTTACTCACACGGCGGGAGGAATTGGGACACCGGGGAGCTGTTTTTT. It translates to CASSYSHGGRNWDTGELFF.

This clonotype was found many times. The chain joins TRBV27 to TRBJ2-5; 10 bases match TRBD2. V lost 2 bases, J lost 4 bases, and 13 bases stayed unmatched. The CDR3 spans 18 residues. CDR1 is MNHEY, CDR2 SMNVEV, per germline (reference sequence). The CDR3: CASSLQSLGAGGRETQYF. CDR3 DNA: TGTGCCAGCAGTTTACAAAGTTTGGGAGCGGGAGGGCGAGAGACCCAGTACTTC.

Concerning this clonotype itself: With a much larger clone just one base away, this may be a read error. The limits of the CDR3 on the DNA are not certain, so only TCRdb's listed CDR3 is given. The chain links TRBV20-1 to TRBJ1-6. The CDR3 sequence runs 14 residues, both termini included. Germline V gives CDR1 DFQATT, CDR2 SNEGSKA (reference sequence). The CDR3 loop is CSATSVGVGSPPHF.

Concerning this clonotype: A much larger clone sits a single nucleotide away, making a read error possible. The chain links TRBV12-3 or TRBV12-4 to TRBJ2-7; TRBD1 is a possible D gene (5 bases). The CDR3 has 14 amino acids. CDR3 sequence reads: CASSLSGSHYKQYF. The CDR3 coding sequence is TGTGCCAGCAGTCTCTCAGGGTCGCACTACAAGCAGTACTTC.

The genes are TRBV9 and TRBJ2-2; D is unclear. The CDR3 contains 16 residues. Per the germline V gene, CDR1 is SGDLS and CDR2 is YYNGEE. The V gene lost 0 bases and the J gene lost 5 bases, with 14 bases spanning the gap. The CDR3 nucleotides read TGTGCCAGCAGCGTAGCAACGGGCTATTCGACCGGGGAGCTGTTTTTT. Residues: CASSVATGYSTGELFF.

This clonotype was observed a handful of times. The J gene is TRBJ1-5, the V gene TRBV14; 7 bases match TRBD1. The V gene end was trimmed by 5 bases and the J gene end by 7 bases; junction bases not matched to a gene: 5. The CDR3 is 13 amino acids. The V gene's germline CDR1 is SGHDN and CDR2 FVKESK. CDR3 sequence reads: CASSYRDRQPQHF. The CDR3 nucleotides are TGTGCCAGCAGCTATAGGGACAGACAGCCCCAGCATTTT.

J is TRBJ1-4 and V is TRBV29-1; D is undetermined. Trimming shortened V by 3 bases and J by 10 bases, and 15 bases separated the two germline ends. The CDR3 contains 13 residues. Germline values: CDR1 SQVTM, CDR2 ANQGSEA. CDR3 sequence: CSVDPGVTGKLFF. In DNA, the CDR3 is TGCAGCGTTGATCCGGGCGTAACGGGAAAACTGTTTTTT. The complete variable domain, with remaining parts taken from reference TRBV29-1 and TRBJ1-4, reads SAVISQKPSRDICQRGTSLTIQCQVDSQVTMMFWYRQQPGQSLTLIATANQGSEATYESGFVIDKFPISRPNLTFSTLTVSNMSPEDSSIYLCSVDPGVTGKLFFGSGTQLSVL.

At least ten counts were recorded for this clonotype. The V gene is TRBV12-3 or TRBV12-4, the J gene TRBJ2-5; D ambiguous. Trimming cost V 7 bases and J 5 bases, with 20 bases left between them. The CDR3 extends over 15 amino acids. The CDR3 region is CASNLPGTPLETQYF. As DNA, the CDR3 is TGTGCCAGCAACCTACCTGGTACTCCGCTCGAGACCCAGTACTTC.

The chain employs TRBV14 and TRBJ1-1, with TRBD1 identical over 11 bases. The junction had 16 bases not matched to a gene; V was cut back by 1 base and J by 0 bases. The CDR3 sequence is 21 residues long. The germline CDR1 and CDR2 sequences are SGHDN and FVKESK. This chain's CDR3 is CASSQVLGQGALFTLNTEAFF. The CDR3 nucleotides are TGTGCCAGCAGCCAAGTTCTCGGACAGGGGGCTCTTTTTACCCTGAACACTGAAGCTTTCTTT. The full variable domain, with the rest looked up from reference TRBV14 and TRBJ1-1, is EAGVTQFPSHSVIEKGQTVTLRCDPISGHDNLYWYRRVMGKEIKFLLHFVKESKQDESGMPNNRFLAERTGGTYSTLKVQPAELEDSGVYFCASSQVLGQGALFTLNTEAFFGQGTRLTVV.

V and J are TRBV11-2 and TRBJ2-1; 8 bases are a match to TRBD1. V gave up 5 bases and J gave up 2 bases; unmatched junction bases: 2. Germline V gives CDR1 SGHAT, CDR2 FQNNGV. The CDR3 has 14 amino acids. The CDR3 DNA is TGTGCCAGCAGCGTACAGGGGGCCTACAATGAGCAGTTCTTC. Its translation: CASSVQGAYNEQFF.

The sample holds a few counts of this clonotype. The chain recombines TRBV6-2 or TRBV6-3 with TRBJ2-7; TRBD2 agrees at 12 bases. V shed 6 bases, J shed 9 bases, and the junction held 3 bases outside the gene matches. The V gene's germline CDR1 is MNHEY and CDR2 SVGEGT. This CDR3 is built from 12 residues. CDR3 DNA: TGTGCCAGCAGAACGACTAGCGGGAGGCAGTACTTC. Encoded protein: CASRTTSGRQYF.

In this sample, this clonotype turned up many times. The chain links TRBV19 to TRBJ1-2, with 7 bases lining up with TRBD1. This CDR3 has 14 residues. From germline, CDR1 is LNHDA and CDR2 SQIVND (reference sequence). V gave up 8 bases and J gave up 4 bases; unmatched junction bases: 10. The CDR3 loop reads CASGTGVLPYGYTF. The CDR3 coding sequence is TGTGCCAGTGGAACAGGGGTGCTACCCTATGGCTACACCTTC.

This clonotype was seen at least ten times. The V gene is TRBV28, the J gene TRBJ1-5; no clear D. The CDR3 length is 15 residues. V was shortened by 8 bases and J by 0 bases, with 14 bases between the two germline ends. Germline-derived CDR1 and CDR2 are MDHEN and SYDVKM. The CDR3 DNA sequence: TGTGCCAGCCACGAGTACTCGTATAGCAATCAGCCCCAGCATTTT. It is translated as CASHEYSYSNQPQHF.

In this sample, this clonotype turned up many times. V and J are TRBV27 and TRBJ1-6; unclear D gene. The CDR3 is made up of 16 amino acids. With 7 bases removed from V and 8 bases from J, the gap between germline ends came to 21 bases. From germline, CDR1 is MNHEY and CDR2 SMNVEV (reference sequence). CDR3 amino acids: CASKRLGRRFDSPLHF. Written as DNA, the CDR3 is TGTGCCAGCAAACGCCTGGGGAGGCGTTTTGATTCACCCCTCCACTTT.

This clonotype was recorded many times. The chain's CDR3 is CSVDGGDGYTF. CDR3 nucleotides: TGCAGCGTTGATGGAGGGGACGGCTACACCTTC. The chain carries TRBV29-1 and TRBJ1-2; maybe TRBD1 (5 bases). Germline CDR1 and CDR2: SQVTM and ANQGSEA. The V end lost 3 bases, the J end lost 8 bases, and 10 bases lay between the germline ends. This CDR3 is 11 amino acids long.

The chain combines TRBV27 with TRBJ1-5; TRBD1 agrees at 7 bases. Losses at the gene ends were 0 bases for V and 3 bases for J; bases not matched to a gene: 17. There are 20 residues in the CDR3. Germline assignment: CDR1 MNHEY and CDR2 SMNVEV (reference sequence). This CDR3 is CASSLSKSRGRFRDNQPQHF. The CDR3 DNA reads TGTGCCAGCAGTTTATCGAAGAGTAGGGGGCGTTTTAGGGACAATCAGCCCCAGCATTTT.

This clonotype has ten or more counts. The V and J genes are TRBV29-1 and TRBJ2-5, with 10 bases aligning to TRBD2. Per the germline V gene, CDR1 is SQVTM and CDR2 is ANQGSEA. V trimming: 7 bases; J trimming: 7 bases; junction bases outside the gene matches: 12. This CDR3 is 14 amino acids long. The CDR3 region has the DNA TGCAGCGCATTAATATCACTAGCGGGAAGGACCCAGTACTTC. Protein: CSALISLAGRTQYF.

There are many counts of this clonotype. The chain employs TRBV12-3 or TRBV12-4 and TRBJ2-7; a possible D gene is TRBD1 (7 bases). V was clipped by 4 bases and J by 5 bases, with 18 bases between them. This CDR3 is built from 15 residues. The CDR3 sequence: CASSSRRRGQNEQYF. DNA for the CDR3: TGTGCCAGCAGTTCCCGGCGGAGGGGGCAGAACGAGCAGTACTTC.

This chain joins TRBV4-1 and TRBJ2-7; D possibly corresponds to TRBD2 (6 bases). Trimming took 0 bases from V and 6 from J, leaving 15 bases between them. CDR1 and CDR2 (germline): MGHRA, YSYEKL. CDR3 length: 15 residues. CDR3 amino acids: CASSQEAGSLREQYF. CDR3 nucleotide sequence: TGCGCCAGCAGCCAAGAGGCGGGATCTCTCCGCGAGCAGTACTTC.

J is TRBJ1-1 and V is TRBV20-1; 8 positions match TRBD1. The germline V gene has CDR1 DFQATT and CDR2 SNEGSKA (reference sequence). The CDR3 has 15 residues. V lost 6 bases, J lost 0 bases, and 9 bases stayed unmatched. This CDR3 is CSAYRGGGMNTEAFF. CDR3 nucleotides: TGCAGTGCCTACAGGGGGGGCGGGATGAACACTGAAGCTTTCTTT.

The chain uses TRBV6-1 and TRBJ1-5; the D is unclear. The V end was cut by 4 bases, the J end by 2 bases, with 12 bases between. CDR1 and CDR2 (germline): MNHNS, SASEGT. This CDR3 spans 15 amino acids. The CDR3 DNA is TGTGCCAGCAGTGCCATCATGAGGGGCAATCAGCCCCAGCATTTT. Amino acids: CASSAIMRGNQPQHF.

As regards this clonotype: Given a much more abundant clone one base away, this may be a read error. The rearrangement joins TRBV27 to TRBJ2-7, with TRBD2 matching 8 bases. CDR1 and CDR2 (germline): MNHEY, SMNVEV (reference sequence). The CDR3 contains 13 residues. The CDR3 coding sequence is TGTGCCAGCCATAGAGCGGGAGCCCACGAGCAGTGCTTC. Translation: CASHRAGAHEQCF.

The CDR3 bases are TGCGCCAGCAGCTTGCAGAACATAACAGATACGCAGTATTTT. Amino acids: CASSLQNITDTQYF. The chain has TRBV5-1 and TRBJ2-3; D unresolved. This CDR3 region has 14 residues. Germline lookup yields CDR1 SGHRS and CDR2 YFSETQ. Deletions cut 1 base from V and 3 bases from J, with 9 bases between.

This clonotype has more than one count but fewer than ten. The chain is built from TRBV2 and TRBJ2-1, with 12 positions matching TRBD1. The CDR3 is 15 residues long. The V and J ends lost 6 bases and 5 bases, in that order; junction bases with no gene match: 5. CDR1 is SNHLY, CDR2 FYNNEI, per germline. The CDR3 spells CASSPGTGGNNEQFF. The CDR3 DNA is TGTGCCAGCAGCCCCGGGACAGGGGGCAACAATGAGCAGTTCTTC. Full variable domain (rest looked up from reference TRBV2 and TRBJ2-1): EPEVTQTPSHQVTQMGQEVILRCVPISNHLYFYWYRQILGQKVEFLVSFYNNEISEKSEIFDDQFSVERPDGSNFTLKIRSTKLEDSAMYFCASSPGTGGNNEQFFGPGTRLTVL.

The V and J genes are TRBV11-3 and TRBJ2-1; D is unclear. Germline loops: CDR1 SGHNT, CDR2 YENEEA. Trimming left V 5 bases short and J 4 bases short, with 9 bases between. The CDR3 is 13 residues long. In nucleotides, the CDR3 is TGTGCCAGCAGCGTGGGCCCTTACAATGAGCAGTTCTTC. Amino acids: CASSVGPYNEQFF.

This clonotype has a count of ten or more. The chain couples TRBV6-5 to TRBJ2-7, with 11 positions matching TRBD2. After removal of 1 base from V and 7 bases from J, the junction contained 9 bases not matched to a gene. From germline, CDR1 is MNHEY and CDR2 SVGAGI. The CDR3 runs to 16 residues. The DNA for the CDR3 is TGTGCCAGCAGTTACTTAACTAGCGGGAGAGTGTGGGAGCAGTACTTC. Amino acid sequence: CASSYLTSGRVWEQYF.

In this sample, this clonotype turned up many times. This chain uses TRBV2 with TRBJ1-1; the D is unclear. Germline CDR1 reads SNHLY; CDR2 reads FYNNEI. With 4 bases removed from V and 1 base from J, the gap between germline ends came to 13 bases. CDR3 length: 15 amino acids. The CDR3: CASSGFLQANTEAFF. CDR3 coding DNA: TGTGCCAGCAGTGGTTTTCTCCAGGCGAACACTGAAGCTTTCTTT.

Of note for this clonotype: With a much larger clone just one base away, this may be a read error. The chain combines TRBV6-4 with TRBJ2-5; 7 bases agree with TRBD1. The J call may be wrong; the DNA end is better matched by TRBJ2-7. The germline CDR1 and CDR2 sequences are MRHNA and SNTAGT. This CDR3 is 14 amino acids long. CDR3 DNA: TGTGCCTGCAGTTTACAGGGGACGAACTACGAGCAGTACTTC. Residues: CACSLQGTNYEQYF.

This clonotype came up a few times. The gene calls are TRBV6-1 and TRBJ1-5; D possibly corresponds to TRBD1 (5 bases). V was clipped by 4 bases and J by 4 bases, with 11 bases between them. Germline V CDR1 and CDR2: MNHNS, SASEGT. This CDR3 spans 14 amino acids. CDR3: CASSAAGQNQPQHF. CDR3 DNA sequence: TGTGCCAGCAGTGCTGCAGGGCAAAATCAGCCCCAGCATTTT.

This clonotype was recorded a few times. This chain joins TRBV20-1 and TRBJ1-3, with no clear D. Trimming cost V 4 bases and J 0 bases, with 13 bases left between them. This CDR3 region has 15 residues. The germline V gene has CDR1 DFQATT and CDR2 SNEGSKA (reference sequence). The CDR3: CSATDRVFSGNTIYF. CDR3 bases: TGCAGTGCTACCGACCGGGTCTTCTCTGGAAACACCATATATTTT.